This is a list of T cell receptor beta chains from one sample in a study of blood T cell repertoires in COVID-19. Measured with immunoSEQ multiplex PCR; TCRdb has only the in-frame clones, and not every one. The table includes fewer than 100,000 clones, 86% detected once. Material: peripheral blood. These TCRs come from a man aged 45-65 years with acute or convalescent COVID-19. Both conserved end residues are part of each CDR3. The order of the fields is CDR3 DNA, CDR3 protein, V gene, D gene, J gene, CDR3 length, clone size. The D gene is left open where the match is weak. The size of a clone is reported for some rows only, either as once, few or many, or as a class for expanded clones.

DNA: TGTGCCAGCAGCCCACAGGGGGATAATGAAGCTTTCTTT; CDR3: CASSPQGDNEAFF; V: TRBV6-5; D: TRBD1; J: TRBJ1-1; length: 13; size: NA
DNA: TGTGCCAGCAACTGTGCAACTAATGAAAAACTGTTTTTT; CDR3: CASNCATNEKLFF; V: TRBV21-1; D: NA; J: TRBJ1-4; length: 13; size: once
DNA: TGTGCCAGCAGCGCTGGGGGGGTGCCTGGACAGCCCCAGCATTTT; CDR3: CASSAGGVPGQPQHF; V: TRBV9; D: NA; J: TRBJ1-5; length: 15; size: NA
DNA: TGTGCCTGGAGTGGAACGGGACAGGGGTTTTATGGCTACACCTTC; CDR3: CAWSGTGQGFYGYTF; V: TRBV30; D: TRBD1; J: TRBJ1-2; length: 15; size: NA
DNA: TGTGCCAGCAGCGTCACGGGACAGCAGACTGAGCAGTTCTTC; CDR3: CASSVTGQQTEQFF; V: TRBV11-3; D: TRBD1; J: TRBJ2-1; length: 14; size: NA
DNA: TGCAGTGCTAGTGGTGGTAGTTTGAGCTCCTACAATGAGCAGTTCTTC; CDR3: CSASGGSLSSYNEQFF; V: TRBV20-1; D: NA; J: TRBJ2-1; length: 16; size: NA
DNA: TGTGCCAGCACTGTTACAGGGGGCAACACTGAAGCTTTCTTT; CDR3: CASTVTGGNTEAFF; V: TRBV11-3; D: TRBD1; J: TRBJ1-1; length: 14; size: NA
DNA: TGCGCCAGCAGCCTAAATGGGGGCCTGATAGATACGCAGTATTTT; CDR3: CASSLNGGLIDTQYF; V: TRBV5-1; D: NA; J: TRBJ2-3; length: 15; size: NA
DNA: TGTGCCAGCAGCCCCGGATACTGGAGGGAAGAAAAACTGTTTTTT; CDR3: CASSPGYWREEKLFF; V: TRBV7-9; D: NA; J: TRBJ1-4; length: 15; size: NA
DNA: TGTGCCAGCAGTTTATCTGTTCCCTACGAGCAGTACTTC; CDR3: CASSLSVPYEQYF; V: TRBV28; D: NA; J: TRBJ2-7; length: 13; size: NA
DNA: TGTGCCAGTAGTATCGGGACAGGGGCCTACGAGCAGTACTTC; CDR3: CASSIGTGAYEQYF; V: TRBV19; D: TRBD1; J: TRBJ2-7; length: 14; size: NA
DNA: TGTGCCAGCAGCTTGGAGTTAGGGGGCGAAGGCTACACCTTC; CDR3: CASSLELGGEGYTF; V: TRBV5-4; D: TRBD1; J: TRBJ1-2; length: 14; size: NA
DNA: TGTGCCAGCAGCCAAGCTCGGGGGGCGGGAGGCCAAGAGACCCAGTACTTC; CDR3: CASSQARGAGGQETQYF; V: TRBV4-2; D: TRBD2; J: TRBJ2-5; length: 17; size: NA
DNA: TGTGCCAGCAGTTTATGGGAGGACTCCTACGAGCAGTACTTC; CDR3: CASSLWEDSYEQYF; V: TRBV28; D: NA; J: TRBJ2-7; length: 14; size: few
DNA: TGTGCCTGGACACCCGTAGGGGTAGCTTTCTTT; CDR3: CAWTPVGVAFF; V: TRBV30; D: NA; J: TRBJ1-1; length: 11; size: NA
DNA: TGTGCCAGCAGCCCGCGGACACGGTCCGGCGGCCGGGTCTACACTGAAGCTTTCTTT; CDR3: CASSPRTRSGGRVYTEAFF; V: TRBV6-2/TRBV6-3; D: NA; J: TRBJ1-1; length: 19; size: NA
DNA: TGTGCCAGCAGCCAAGATAGGGACAGGGGAAATGGCTACACCTTC; CDR3: CASSQDRDRGNGYTF; V: TRBV4-2; D: TRBD1; J: TRBJ1-2; length: 15; size: NA
DNA: TGTGCCAGCAGCTTAGTTGCGGTTACTTACTCCTATAATTCACCCCTCCACTTT; CDR3: CASSLVAVTYSYNSPLHF; V: TRBV7-8; D: NA; J: TRBJ1-6; length: 18; size: NA
DNA: TGTGCCAGCAGCCCCAGCGGGGGGAGATACGAGCAGTACTTC; CDR3: CASSPSGGRYEQYF; V: TRBV6-5; D: TRBD2; J: TRBJ2-7; length: 14; size: NA
DNA: TGTGCCAGCTCACCGGGACAGCAAGGCTACGAGCAGTACTTC; CDR3: CASSPGQQGYEQYF; V: TRBV18; D: TRBD1; J: TRBJ2-7; length: 14; size: NA
DNA: TGTGCCAGCAGTCTACCCGGGACTAGTTCCAATGAGCAGTTCTTC; CDR3: CASSLPGTSSNEQFF; V: TRBV2; D: TRBD2; J: TRBJ2-1; length: 15; size: NA
DNA: TGTGCCAGTAGTCCCCTCTGGACAGGGTTCGGCAATCAGCCCCAGCATTTT; CDR3: CASSPLWTGFGNQPQHF; V: TRBV19; D: TRBD1; J: TRBJ1-5; length: 17; size: few
DNA: TGTGCCAGCAGTTTATCCGGGGGGGGAACCTCCTACGAGCAGTACTTC; CDR3: CASSLSGGGTSYEQYF; V: TRBV27; D: TRBD2; J: TRBJ2-7; length: 16; size: NA
DNA: TGTGCCAGCAGCGCCGATCCCGCAGGTGGAAACACCATATATTTT; CDR3: CASSADPAGGNTIYF; V: TRBV9; D: NA; J: TRBJ1-3; length: 15; size: NA
DNA: TGTGCCAGCAGTTCTAGAGGAGGGACGAGTGATCAGCCCCAGCATTTT; CDR3: CASSSRGGTSDQPQHF; V: TRBV27; D: NA; J: TRBJ1-5; length: 16; size: NA
DNA: TGTGCCAGCAGCCAGGGGACAGTTAATCAGCCCCAGCATTTT; CDR3: CASSQGTVNQPQHF; V: TRBV5-8; D: TRBD1; J: TRBJ1-5; length: 14; size: NA
DNA: TGTGCCAGCAGCTCCTTTTGGGCCGAAAAACTGTTTTTT; CDR3: CASSSFWAEKLFF; V: TRBV12-3/TRBV12-4; D: NA; J: TRBJ1-4; length: 13; size: NA
DNA: TGTGCCAGCAGCTCCGGCCAGGTCTACGAGCAGTACTTC; CDR3: CASSSGQVYEQYF; V: TRBV9; D: NA; J: TRBJ2-7; length: 13; size: NA
DNA: TGCAGCGTTATTGACCCCGGACTGGGCACTGAAGCTTTCTTT; CDR3: CSVIDPGLGTEAFF; V: TRBV29-1; D: NA; J: TRBJ1-1; length: 14; size: NA
DNA: TGCGCCAGCAGCTTGGCAGGGCTAGCGGGAGGTACAGATACGCAGTATTTT; CDR3: CASSLAGLAGGTDTQYF; V: TRBV5-1; D: TRBD2; J: TRBJ2-3; length: 17; size: once
DNA: TGTGCTAGTGACAGGGGAGTGGGCGAGCAGTACTTC; CDR3: CASDRGVGEQYF; V: TRBV12-5; D: TRBD1; J: TRBJ2-7; length: 12; size: NA
DNA: TGTGCCAGCAGTGATAGTGGGCTAGCGGCTTGGGGGCAGTTCTTC; CDR3: CASSDSGLAAWGQFF; V: TRBV6-1; D: TRBD2; J: TRBJ2-1; length: 15; size: NA
DNA: TGCGCCAGCAGTGAAAGTGCGTCATCCTTTAGCACAGATACGCAGTATTTT; CDR3: CASSESASSFSTDTQYF; V: TRBV10-2; D: NA; J: TRBJ2-3; length: 17; size: NA
DNA: TGTGCCAGCAGTAAAGTACACCACTCCTACGAGCAGTACTTC; CDR3: CASSKVHHSYEQYF; V: TRBV7-2; D: NA; J: TRBJ2-7; length: 14; size: few
DNA: TGTGCCTGGAGTTATAAGGACAGGGTCAACGAGCAGTACTTC; CDR3: CAWSYKDRVNEQYF; V: TRBV30; D: TRBD1; J: TRBJ2-7; length: 14; size: NA
DNA: TGTGCCAGCAGCCACAACCATGGGGCCAAAGAGACCCAGTACTTC; CDR3: CASSHNHGAKETQYF; V: TRBV27; D: NA; J: TRBJ2-5; length: 15; size: NA
DNA: TGTGCCAGCAGCCAAGGGCTAGCGGGAGGTTACACCGGGGAGCTGTTTTTT; CDR3: CASSQGLAGGYTGELFF; V: TRBV14; D: TRBD2; J: TRBJ2-2; length: 17; size: NA
DNA: TGTGCCATCAGTCCCCAACAGGGAAGGGACACTGAAGCTTTCTTT; CDR3: CAISPQQGRDTEAFF; V: TRBV10-3; D: NA; J: TRBJ1-1; length: 15; size: NA
DNA: TGTGCCAGCAGCTTGTTCGTGGGAGCAAGTGGGGCCAACGTCCTGACTTTC; CDR3: CASSLFVGASGANVLTF; V: TRBV5-8; D: NA; J: TRBJ2-6; length: 17; size: NA
DNA: TGTGCCACCAGCAGGGGACTAGCGGGAGGTAGCACAGATACGCAGTATTTT; CDR3: CATSRGLAGGSTDTQYF; V: TRBV15; D: TRBD2; J: TRBJ2-3; length: 17; size: once
DNA: TGTGCCAGCAGCTTGGTGACAGTCTCATCAGATACGCAGTATTTT; CDR3: CASSLVTVSSDTQYF; V: TRBV11-2; D: NA; J: TRBJ2-3; length: 15; size: NA
DNA: TGTGCCAGTAGCCCTGGCCAAGCCCGGGGCACCGGGGAGCTGTTTTTT; CDR3: CASSPGQARGTGELFF; V: TRBV19; D: NA; J: TRBJ2-2; length: 16; size: NA
DNA: TGTGCCAGCAGTCCCGGAGGGGTCCTACGTATCGGTGAAGCTTTCTTT; CDR3: CASSPGGVLRIGEAFF; V: TRBV28; D: NA; J: TRBJ1-1; length: 16; size: NA
DNA: TGTGCCAGCAGCTCCGGAGTCGGTGGGCAGTACTTC; CDR3: CASSSGVGGQYF; V: TRBV7-9; D: NA; J: TRBJ2-5; length: 12; size: NA
DNA: TGTGCCAGCAGCCAAGATTCGCTGCATACAGGGGCTTTCTTT; CDR3: CASSQDSLHTGAFF; V: TRBV14; D: NA; J: TRBJ1-1; length: 14; size: NA
DNA: TGTGCCAGCAGCCCTGTACTAGCGGGAGGGGGGGATACGCAGTATTTT; CDR3: CASSPVLAGGGDTQYF; V: TRBV6-6; D: TRBD2; J: TRBJ2-3; length: 16; size: NA